This T cell receptor beta chain was identified during a study of CD8 T cells in Susac syndrome. Study-wide context: Sequenced Susac syndrome patients included over five with active disease and eight who were in remission. Study observations and caveats: It was acknowledged by the study that relatively few individuals were included in its TCR sequencing and HLA analysis.

High-throughput TCR beta sequencing covered peripheral CD8+ and CD4+ T cells. V lost 11 bases to trimming and J lost 0 bases, with 18 bases between them. In germline, CDR1 is MGHRA, CDR2 YSYEKL. The CDR3 is 15 amino acids. With random hexamers, reverse transcription was performed on roughly 0.45 to 1 ug of RNA. TCRdb analysed the immunoSEQ multiplex PCR reads with MiXCR anew, one entry per CDR3 protein. The table includes about 100,000 distinct CDR3 sequences, approximately 95% detected once. Notes on this clonotype: Antigen: not known.

This chain uses TRBV4-1 with TRBJ2-3; either TRBD1 or TRBD2 may supply D (5 bases each). Sequencing used CD8+ T cells from PBMCs. This TCR was recovered from a human donor with Susac syndrome. The DNA of the CDR3 is TGCGCCCCAAGTCGCCCGGGGCTAAGCACAGATACGCAGTATTTT. Translating it yields CAPSRPGLSTDTQYF.